These T cell receptor beta chains were read from a single sample in a study of a mutant IDH1 vaccine in newly diagnosed glioma. Repertoires were generated with immunoSEQ multiplex PCR, while TCRdb's copy carries only in-frame clones and drops some. There are around 50,000 clones in the sample; roughly 90% occur only once, and about 2.4% lies in the top ten. This material consisted of PBMCs, taken from a glioma patient treated with radiotherapy, temozolomide or both. These receptor sequences come from a middle-aged man with glioma. CDR3s include the opening cysteine and the closing phenylalanine or tryptophan. Each record gives: J gene, D gene, CDR3 length, V gene, clone size, CDR3 protein, CDR3 DNA. A D gene is named only where the DNA matches it firmly. The size field is filled for only some rows; it gives once, few, many or a size class.

j_gene: TRBJ1-1; d_gene: .; len: 15; v_gene: TRBV10-3; abundance: .; CDR3aa: CAIKAVSGSGTEAFF; CDR3nt: TGTGCCATCAAAGCGGTTTCCGGGTCGGGCACTGAAGCTTTCTTT
j_gene: TRBJ1-1; d_gene: .; len: 15; v_gene: TRBV6-5; abundance: once; CDR3aa: CASTRGQFMNTEAFF; CDR3nt: TGTGCCAGCACCCGAGGACAGTTCATGAACACTGAAGCTTTCTTT
j_gene: TRBJ2-5; d_gene: .; len: 13; v_gene: TRBV5-4; abundance: .; CDR3aa: CASSLSGIETQYF; CDR3nt: TGTGCCAGCAGCCTTAGCGGCATCGAGACCCAGTACTTC
j_gene: TRBJ2-6; d_gene: .; len: 17; v_gene: TRBV4-1; abundance: once; CDR3aa: CASSPRSSNSGANVLTF; CDR3nt: TGCGCCAGCAGCCCCCGGAGCAGCAACTCTGGGGCCAACGTCCTGACTTTC
j_gene: TRBJ2-2; d_gene: .; len: 15; v_gene: TRBV19; abundance: .; CDR3aa: CASTYVEGYTGELFF; CDR3nt: TGTGCCAGCACCTATGTGGAGGGTTACACCGGGGAGCTGTTTTTT
j_gene: TRBJ1-4; d_gene: .; len: 15; v_gene: TRBV5-1; abundance: once; CDR3aa: CASSPRTATNEKLFF; CDR3nt: TGCGCCAGCAGCCCTCGGACAGCAACTAATGAAAAACTGTTTTTT
j_gene: TRBJ1-1; d_gene: .; len: 13; v_gene: TRBV5-1; abundance: .; CDR3aa: CASSLGMNTEAFF; CDR3nt: TGCGCCAGCAGCTTGGGGATGAACACTGAAGCTTTCTTT
j_gene: TRBJ2-7; d_gene: TRBD2; len: 14; v_gene: TRBV19; abundance: .; CDR3aa: CASSIWLAAYEQYF; CDR3nt: TGTGCCAGTAGTATATGGCTAGCGGCCTACGAGCAGTACTTC
j_gene: TRBJ2-5; d_gene: TRBD2; len: 18; v_gene: TRBV5-1; abundance: .; CDR3aa: CASGPGFSTSGSGETQYF; CDR3nt: TGCGCCAGCGGACCAGGTTTTAGTACTAGCGGGAGTGGGGAGACCCAGTACTTC
j_gene: TRBJ2-1; d_gene: .; len: 14; v_gene: TRBV15; abundance: .; CDR3aa: CATSLGTTGNEQFF; CDR3nt: TGTGCCACCAGCCTCGGGACCACCGGCAATGAGCAGTTCTTC
j_gene: TRBJ2-7; d_gene: .; len: 12; v_gene: TRBV10-3; abundance: .; CDR3aa: CAGGGVSYEQYF; CDR3nt: TGTGCCGGCGGAGGTGTTTCCTACGAGCAGTACTTC
j_gene: TRBJ2-7; d_gene: TRBD2; len: 18; v_gene: TRBV9; abundance: .; CDR3aa: CASSALILKTSGNYEQYF; CDR3nt: TGTGCCAGCAGCGCCCTAATTCTCAAGACTAGCGGGAACTACGAGCAGTACTTC
j_gene: TRBJ1-1; d_gene: .; len: 13; v_gene: TRBV7-2; abundance: few; CDR3aa: CASIRQRNTEAFF; CDR3nt: TGTGCCAGCATCAGGCAGCGGAACACTGAAGCTTTCTTT
j_gene: TRBJ2-7; d_gene: .; len: 10; v_gene: TRBV2; abundance: .; CDR3aa: CASKGYEQYF; CDR3nt: TGTGCCAGCAAGGGGTACGAGCAGTACTTC
j_gene: TRBJ1-2; d_gene: .; len: 17; v_gene: TRBV19; abundance: .; CDR3aa: CASSIDLLGGVYYGYTF; CDR3nt: TGTGCCAGTAGTATAGATCTATTGGGGGGCGTTTACTATGGCTACACCTTC
j_gene: TRBJ2-5; d_gene: TRBD2; len: 15; v_gene: TRBV9; abundance: .; CDR3aa: CASSRIGREWETQYF; CDR3nt: TGTGCCAGCAGTCGTATCGGGCGGGAGTGGGAGACCCAGTACTTC
j_gene: TRBJ2-3; d_gene: TRBD2; len: 18; v_gene: TRBV7-9; abundance: .; CDR3aa: CASSLAGGLAGNTDTQYF; CDR3nt: TGTGCCAGCAGCTTAGCTGGGGGACTAGCGGGAAATACAGATACGCAGTATTTT
j_gene: TRBJ2-7; d_gene: TRBD1; len: 15; v_gene: TRBV5-1; abundance: .; CDR3aa: CASSLGGTGNTEQYF; CDR3nt: TGCGCCAGCAGCTTGGGCGGGACAGGGAATACCGAGCAGTACTTC
j_gene: TRBJ1-1; d_gene: .; len: 16; v_gene: TRBV4-2; abundance: .; CDR3aa: CASSQYPPKDYTEAFF; CDR3nt: TGTGCCAGCAGCCAATACCCCCCCAAGGACTACACTGAAGCTTTCTTT
j_gene: TRBJ1-2; d_gene: .; len: 16; v_gene: TRBV27; abundance: once; CDR3aa: CASSLRGTGANYGYTF; CDR3nt: TGTGCCAGCAGTCTCCGCGGGACGGGAGCTAACTATGGCTACACCTTC
j_gene: TRBJ2-3; d_gene: TRBD2; len: 13; v_gene: TRBV10-2; abundance: .; CDR3aa: CASSEGGGDTQYF; CDR3nt: TGCGCCAGCAGTGAGGGGGGAGGGGATACGCAGTATTTT
j_gene: TRBJ1-3; d_gene: TRBD1; len: 18; v_gene: TRBV19; abundance: .; CDR3aa: CASSIKGGQASSGNTIYF; CDR3nt: TGTGCCAGTAGTATAAAAGGGGGACAGGCGAGCTCTGGAAACACCATATATTTT
j_gene: TRBJ2-7; d_gene: .; len: 15; v_gene: TRBV6-1; abundance: once; CDR3aa: CASSPTTSPIYEQYF; CDR3nt: TGTGCCAGCAGTCCGACAACTAGCCCCATCTACGAGCAGTACTTC
j_gene: TRBJ2-7; d_gene: .; len: 11; v_gene: TRBV18; abundance: .; CDR3aa: CASSQSREQYF; CDR3nt: TGTGCCAGCTCACAGAGTCGGGAGCAGTACTTC
j_gene: TRBJ2-1; d_gene: .; len: 13; v_gene: TRBV11-3; abundance: .; CDR3aa: CASSLGTGVRQFF; CDR3nt: TGTGCCAGCAGCTTAGGCACAGGCGTTCGGCAGTTCTTC
j_gene: TRBJ2-7; d_gene: TRBD1; len: 15; v_gene: TRBV4-2; abundance: .; CDR3aa: CASSQTGTGENEQYF; CDR3nt: TGTGCCAGCAGCCAAACCGGGACAGGGGAGAACGAGCAGTACTTC
j_gene: TRBJ2-7; d_gene: .; len: 17; v_gene: TRBV27; abundance: .; CDR3aa: CASSLPDGLGGVYEQYF; CDR3nt: TGTGCCAGCAGTTTGCCGGATGGGTTAGGGGGTGTCTACGAGCAGTACTTC
j_gene: TRBJ1-5; d_gene: .; len: 16; v_gene: TRBV15; abundance: .; CDR3aa: CATSITGRLSNQPQHF; CDR3nt: TGTGCCACCAGTATAACGGGCAGGTTGAGCAATCAGCCCCAGCATTTT
j_gene: TRBJ1-5; d_gene: .; len: 11; v_gene: TRBV28; abundance: .; CDR3aa: CASSSGQPQHF; CDR3nt: TGTGCCAGCAGTTCGGGTCAGCCCCAGCATTTT
j_gene: TRBJ2-1; d_gene: .; len: 12; v_gene: TRBV2; abundance: .; CDR3aa: CASSQGTGMQFF; CDR3nt: TGTGCCAGCAGTCAAGGGACGGGAATGCAGTTCTTC
j_gene: TRBJ2-4; d_gene: TRBD2; len: 18; v_gene: TRBV29-1; abundance: once; CDR3aa: CSATRIFSGRSAKNIQYF; CDR3nt: TGCAGCGCTACCCGTATATTTAGCGGGAGATCGGCCAAAAACATTCAGTACTTC
j_gene: TRBJ1-5; d_gene: .; len: 13; v_gene: TRBV11-3; abundance: .; CDR3aa: CASSPTGNQPQHF; CDR3nt: TGTGCCAGCAGCCCCACCGGCAATCAGCCCCAGCATTTT
j_gene: TRBJ1-2; d_gene: TRBD1; len: 12; v_gene: TRBV29-1; abundance: .; CDR3aa: CSVRDRAYGYTF; CDR3nt: TGCAGCGTTCGGGACAGGGCCTATGGCTACACCTTC
j_gene: TRBJ1-1; d_gene: TRBD1; len: 15; v_gene: TRBV5-1; abundance: few; CDR3aa: CASSYYRGSDTEAFF; CDR3nt: TGCGCCAGCAGCTATTACAGGGGTTCTGACACTGAAGCTTTCTTT
j_gene: TRBJ2-7; d_gene: .; len: 14; v_gene: TRBV7-2; abundance: once; CDR3aa: CASSLSQGSYEQYF; CDR3nt: TGTGCCAGCAGCTTATCACAGGGCTCCTACGAGCAGTACTTC
j_gene: TRBJ2-3; d_gene: TRBD2; len: 15; v_gene: TRBV7-9; abundance: .; CDR3aa: CASRDSGEVGDTQYF; CDR3nt: TGTGCCAGCAGAGATAGCGGGGAGGTTGGAGATACGCAGTATTTT
j_gene: TRBJ2-1; d_gene: TRBD2; len: 16; v_gene: TRBV2; abundance: .; CDR3aa: CASSEGRLAEDNEQFF; CDR3nt: TGTGCCAGCAGTGAAGGGCGTCTAGCGGAAGACAATGAGCAGTTCTTC
j_gene: TRBJ1-1; d_gene: .; len: 12; v_gene: TRBV5-1; abundance: .; CDR3aa: CASSKQDHRAFF; CDR3nt: TGCGCCAGCAGCAAACAGGACCATCGGGCTTTCTTT
j_gene: TRBJ1-4; d_gene: .; len: 15; v_gene: TRBV5-1; abundance: once; CDR3aa: CASRPVTALGEKLFF; CDR3nt: TGCGCCAGCAGGCCGGTTACAGCTCTTGGTGAAAAACTGTTTTTT
j_gene: TRBJ2-2; d_gene: .; len: 13; v_gene: TRBV6-5; abundance: .; CDR3aa: CASSSDLSVELFF; CDR3nt: TGTGCCAGCAGTTCAGACCTCTCCGTCGAGCTGTTTTTT
j_gene: TRBJ1-1; d_gene: TRBD1; len: 14; v_gene: TRBV6-5; abundance: .; CDR3aa: CASSRTRDRDQAFF; CDR3nt: TGTGCCAGCAGTCGAACCCGGGACAGAGACCAAGCTTTCTTT
j_gene: TRBJ1-4; d_gene: TRBD1; len: 14; v_gene: TRBV5-1; abundance: .; CDR3aa: CASSLGQVTEKLFF; CDR3nt: TGCGCCAGCAGCCTCGGACAGGTCACTGAAAAACTGTTTTTT
j_gene: TRBJ1-1; d_gene: .; len: 15; v_gene: TRBV6-5; abundance: .; CDR3aa: CASSLPGPLNTEAFF; CDR3nt: TGTGCCAGCAGTCTTCCGGGACCTTTGAACACTGAAGCTTTCTTT
j_gene: TRBJ2-3; d_gene: TRBD1; len: 15; v_gene: TRBV5-1; abundance: .; CDR3aa: CASSPGQGNTDTQYF; CDR3nt: TGCGCCAGCAGCCCGGGACAGGGAAACACAGATACGCAGTATTTT
j_gene: TRBJ1-2; d_gene: TRBD1; len: 14; v_gene: TRBV4-3; abundance: .; CDR3aa: CASSQDRDREGYTF; CDR3nt: TGCGCCAGCAGCCAAGACCGGGACAGGGAAGGCTACACCTTC
j_gene: TRBJ1-5; d_gene: TRBD1; len: 17; v_gene: TRBV7-2; abundance: .; CDR3aa: CASSLPRTGRGYQPQHF; CDR3nt: TGTGCCAGCAGCTTACCTCGGACAGGGAGGGGGTATCAGCCCCAGCATTTT